The 24 T cell receptor beta chains given below trace back to one sample, sequenced in a study of blood T cell repertoires in COVID-19. This table comes from immunoSEQ multiplex PCR, and its TCRdb copy is limited to in-frame clones, with some not included. This sample has 150,000 to 200,000 clones, with just over 85% found just once. The sequenced material came from peripheral blood. These receptors were obtained from a man between 60 and 70 years old with acute or convalescent COVID-19.

This clone has more than one count but fewer than ten. The CDR3 DNA follows: TGTGCCAGCAGCGGTCCCCTCTATGGCTACACCTTC. This sequence encodes CASSGPLYGYTF. The rearrangement links TRBV9 to TRBJ1-2; D ambiguous. Looked up from germline, CDR1 is SGDLS and CDR2 is YYNGEE. Trimming removed 3 bases from V and 4 bases from J, with 7 bases in between. CDR3 length: 12 residues.

The chain has TRBV15 and TRBJ2-2, with a weak D call TRBD2 (5 bases). This CDR3 has 13 amino acids. Germline V gene data show CDR1 as LNHNV and CDR2 as YYDKDF (reference sequence). Deletions cut 11 bases from V and 5 bases from J, with 15 bases between. The CDR3 DNA follows: TGTGCCGTAAAGAGAGGCGGGACCGGGGAGCTGTTTTTT. It codes for CAVKRGGTGELFF. Drawing the rest from reference TRBV15 and TRBJ2-2, the complete variable domain is DAMVIQNPRYQVTQFGKPVTLSCSQTLNHNVMYWYQQKSSQAPKLLFHYYDKDFNNEADTPDNFQSRRPNTSFCFLDIRSPGLGDTAMYLCAVKRGGTGELFFGEGSRLTVL.

The CDR3 DNA follows: TGCGCCAGCAGCCCTCACGAAGCTGCTAGCACAGATACGCAGTATTTT. This codes for CASSPHEAASTDTQYF. The chain carries TRBV5-1 and TRBJ2-3; D call uncertain. The ends were cut back, 4 bases at V and 0 bases at J, with 15 bases in the middle. The CDR3 extends over 16 amino acids. Germline CDR1 SGHRS, CDR2 YFSETQ.

The genes are TRBV11-2 and TRBJ2-7; D is unresolved. This CDR3 region has 16 residues. V shed 5 bases and J shed 0 bases, with 17 bases lying between them. Germline V gene data show CDR1 as SGHAT and CDR2 as FQNNGV. The CDR3 sequence: CASSRNGFSSSYEQYF. The CDR3 nucleotides read TGTGCCAGCAGCCGAAATGGCTTCTCCAGCTCCTACGAGCAGTACTTC.

This clone is a singleton in its sample. The genes are TRBV2 and TRBJ2-7, with TRBD2 matching 11 bases. J lost 2 bases, V lost 3 bases, and 3 bases had no gene match. Per the germline V gene, CDR1 is SNHLY and CDR2 is FYNNEI. This CDR3 contains 15 residues. In nucleotides, the CDR3 is TGTGCCAGCAGTGATGGGACTAGCGGACCCTACGAGCAGTACTTC. This codes for CASSDGTSGPYEQYF.

The sample holds one count of this clone. The chain recombines TRBV3-1 (or the pseudogene TRBV3-2) with TRBJ2-5; 7 bases fit TRBD1. V shed 4 bases and J 5 bases; nucleotides not matched to a gene: 10. CDR3 length equals 15 residues. Germline V gene lookup returns CDR1 LGHDT and CDR2 YNNKEL (reference sequence). CDR3 in amino acids: CASSPTDRARETQYF. CDR3 coding DNA: TGTGCCAGCAGCCCAACAGACAGGGCCCGGGAGACCCAGTACTTC.

J is TRBJ1-6 and V is TRBV4-2, with D unclear. The germline CDR1 and CDR2 sequences are LGHNA and YNFKEQ. The CDR3 sequence is 15 residues long. Trimming took 2 bases from V and 8 from J, leaving 13 bases between them. CDR3 protein: CASSQMEEAYSPLHF. Written as DNA, the CDR3 is TGTGCCAGCAGCCAAATGGAGGAGGCTTATTCACCCCTCCACTTT.

This chain links TRBV19 with TRBJ2-1; 7 nucleotides agree with TRBD2. The junction had 15 bases not matched to a gene; V was cut back by 7 bases and J by 9 bases. CDR1 and CDR2 (germline): LNHDA, SQIVND (reference sequence). CDR3 length: 15 residues. The CDR3 loop is CASKFLGAGVGEQFF. In DNA form, the CDR3 reads TGTGCCAGTAAATTCCTTGGGGCGGGAGTAGGTGAGCAGTTCTTC. The full variable domain, with the rest looked up from reference TRBV19 and TRBJ2-1, is DGGITQSPKYLFRKEGQNVTLSCEQNLNHDAMYWYRQDPGQGLRLIYYSQIVNDFQKGDIAEGYSVSREKKESFPLTVTSAQKNPTAFYLCASKFLGAGVGEQFFGPGTRLTVL.

The chain uses TRBV5-5 and TRBJ1-6; tentatively, D is TRBD1 (6 bases). Per the germline V gene, CDR1 is SGHKS and CDR2 is YYEKEE (reference sequence). The CDR3 loop spans 17 amino acids. With 0 bases removed from V and 15 bases from J, the gap between germline ends came to 25 bases. CDR3 coding DNA: TGTGCCAGCAGCTTGGCCCTCCGAGACAGGCCGTTGTTTGGCCTCCACTTT. As protein: CASSLALRDRPLFGLHF.

The chain links TRBV28 to TRBJ2-7; 10 bases align to TRBD2. The CDR3 length is 16 residues. With 5 bases clipped from V and 3 bases from J, the junction kept 10 bases outside the gene matches. Per germline, CDR1 MDHEN and CDR2 SYDVKM. The CDR3 DNA follows: TGTGCCAGCAGTGCCCGACTAGCGGGCGCTTACTACGAGCAGTACTTC. This sequence encodes CASSARLAGAYYEQYF.

In this sample, this clone turned up once. The chain employs TRBV5-5 and TRBJ2-3; D is unresolved. Deletions cut 0 bases from V and 4 bases from J, with 6 bases between. The CDR3 has 13 amino acids. The germline gives CDR1 SGHKS, CDR2 YYEKEE (reference sequence). This CDR3 is CASSLGPSDTQYF. In nucleotides, the CDR3 is TGTGCCAGCAGCTTGGGGCCCTCAGATACGCAGTATTTT.

This clone was counted a few times. The chain is built from TRBV4-1 and TRBJ2-7, with 12 bases that match TRBD2. The V segment lost 0 bases and the J segment 6 bases; nucleotides outside the gene matches: 3. The germline V gene has CDR1 MGHRA and CDR2 YSYEKL. The CDR3 spans 15 residues. As DNA, the CDR3 is TGCGCCAGCAGCCAAGAACTAGCGGGAGGAGGCGAGCAGTACTTC. Translating gives CASSQELAGGGEQYF.

This clone was seen a few times. Other DNA sequences in the same sample also yield this CDR3. The J gene is TRBJ2-7, the V gene TRBV10-3; TRBD2 agrees at 10 bases. V was clipped by 5 bases and J by 4 bases; unmatched bases: 5. The CDR3 is 14 amino acids. Looked up from germline, CDR1 is ENHRY and CDR2 is SYGVKD. CDR3 sequence: CAISLLAGEYEQYF. The CDR3 DNA follows: TGTGCCATCAGTTTGCTAGCGGGAGAATACGAGCAGTACTTC.

The genes are TRBV5-1 and TRBJ2-2; 7 nucleotides line up with TRBD1. Germline lookup yields CDR1 SGHRS and CDR2 YFSETQ. The CDR3 consists of 15 residues. V trimming: 6 bases; J trimming: 0 bases; junction bases outside the gene matches: 5. CDR3 DNA sequence: TGCGCCAGCAACACAGGGGACACGAACACCGGGGAGCTGTTTTTT. This translates into CASNTGDTNTGELFF.

V usage is TRBV28 and J usage is TRBJ1-2; a weak D match, TRBD1 (5 bases). V lost 0 bases, J lost 6 bases, and 14 bases lay in between. Germline CDR1 is MDHEN and CDR2 is SYDVKM. The length of the CDR3 is 15 residues. CDR3 residues: CASSLWAGLKDGYTF. The CDR3 DNA reads as TGTGCCAGCAGTTTATGGGCAGGGCTTAAAGATGGCTACACCTTC.

This rearrangement joins TRBV27 to TRBJ1-5; the D is unclear. This CDR3 is 14 amino acids long. CDR1 is MNHEY and CDR2 is SMNVEV in the germline V gene (reference sequence). V dropped 1 base and J dropped 7 bases, with 11 bases sitting between them. The CDR3 bases are TGTGCCAGCAGTTTATACCGGTCCGGGCAGCCCCAGCATTTT. Translating gives CASSLYRSGQPQHF.

The chain recombines TRBV13 with TRBJ1-4, with 9 bases fitting TRBD1. The V gene's germline CDR1 is PRHDT and CDR2 FYEKMQ (reference sequence). V lost 5 bases to trimming and J lost 5 bases; unmatched junction nucleotides: 6. This CDR3 is 15 amino acids long. CDR3: CASSPAGQGNEKLFF. The CDR3 coding sequence is TGTGCCAGCAGCCCCGCCGGACAGGGGAATGAAAAACTGTTTTTT. Full variable domain (outside the CDR3, taken from reference TRBV13 and TRBJ1-4): AAGVIQSPRHLIKEKRETATLKCYPIPRHDTVYWYQQGPGQDPQFLISFYEKMQSDKGSIPDRFSAQQFSDYHSELNMSSLELGDSALYFCASSPAGQGNEKLFFGSGTQLSVL.

This chain links TRBV4-2 with TRBJ2-7, with D perhaps TRBD2 (6 bases). Per the germline V gene, CDR1 is LGHNA and CDR2 is YNFKEQ. Trimming removed 1 base from V and 6 bases from J, with 13 bases in between. This CDR3 region has 14 residues. The CDR3 region is CASSQGGSEGEQYF. In DNA form, the CDR3 reads TGTGCCAGCAGCCAAGGGGGCTCGGAGGGCGAGCAGTACTTC.

The J gene is TRBJ2-3, the V gene TRBV24-1, with 8 positions matching TRBD2. CDR1 and CDR2 (germline): KGHDR, SFDVKD. J was trimmed by 3 bases and V by 3 bases; bases with no gene match: 1. The CDR3 loop spans 14 amino acids. The CDR3 DNA reads as TGTGCCACCAGTGATACGGGGGGGACAGATACGCAGTATTTT. This encodes CATSDTGGTDTQYF.

J is TRBJ2-5 and V is TRBV7-3, with 9 positions matching TRBD1. The CDR3 length is 16 residues. CDR1 and CDR2 (germline): SGHTA, FQGTGA. The V segment lost 0 bases and the J segment 4 bases; nucleotides outside the gene matches: 6. The CDR3 bases are TGTGCCAGCAGCTTAACCGGGACAGGGAGGGGAGAGACCCAGTACTTC. Translated: CASSLTGTGRGETQYF.

The chain uses TRBV28 and TRBJ1-5; D is unclear. The CDR3 is 15 residues long. Germline V gene data show CDR1 as MDHEN and CDR2 as SYDVKM. The ends were cut back, 1 base at V and 5 bases at J, with 12 bases in the middle. The DNA of the CDR3 is TGTGCCAGCAGTTTATTCGCCACATTCCATCAGCCCCAGCATTTT. Translating gives CASSLFATFHQPQHF.

The chain is built from TRBV28 and TRBJ2-1; TRBD2 matches 9 bases. There are 16 residues in the CDR3. After removal of 6 bases from V and 9 bases from J, the junction contained 15 bases not matched to a gene. Germline assignment: CDR1 MDHEN and CDR2 SYDVKM. CDR3 protein: CASSLVREGRFIEQFF. CDR3 DNA: TGTGCCAGCAGCCTTGTGCGGGAGGGCCGTTTTATTGAGCAGTTCTTC.

J is TRBJ2-1 and V is TRBV5-1, with D perhaps TRBD2 (5 bases). V lost 5 bases, J lost 9 bases, and 15 bases lay in between. This CDR3 has 13 residues. CDR1 is SGHRS and CDR2 is YFSETQ in the germline V gene. The CDR3 spells CASSPGLGIEQFF. The CDR3 DNA reads as TGCGCCAGCAGTCCCGGACTGGGCATTGAGCAGTTCTTC.

The chain joins TRBV27 to TRBJ1-5; 7 nucleotides align to TRBD1. The CDR3 is 16 residues long. Per germline, CDR1 MNHEY and CDR2 SMNVEV (reference sequence). The junction had 9 bases not matched to a gene; V was cut back by 5 bases and J by 2 bases. CDR3 loop: CASSQEGAGRNQPQHF. The CDR3 DNA is TGTGCCAGCAGTCAAGAGGGGGCAGGCCGCAATCAGCCCCAGCATTTT.